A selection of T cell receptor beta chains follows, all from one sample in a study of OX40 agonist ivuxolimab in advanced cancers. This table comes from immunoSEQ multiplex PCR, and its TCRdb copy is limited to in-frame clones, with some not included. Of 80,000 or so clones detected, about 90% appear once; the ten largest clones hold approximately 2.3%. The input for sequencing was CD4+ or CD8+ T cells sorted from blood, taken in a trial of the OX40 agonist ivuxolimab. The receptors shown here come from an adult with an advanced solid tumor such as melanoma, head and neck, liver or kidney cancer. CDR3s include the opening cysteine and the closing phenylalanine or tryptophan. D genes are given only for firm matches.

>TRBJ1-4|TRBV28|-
TGTGCCAGCAGTTTTATAGGATACTTTGCAACTAATGAAAAACTGTTTTTT
CASSFIGYFATNEKLFF
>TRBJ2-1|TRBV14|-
TGTGCCAGCAGCCAACCAGGGTCGGCACACAATGAGCAGTTCTTC
CASSQPGSAHNEQFF
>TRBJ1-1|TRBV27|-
TGTGCCAGCAGTTTATCGATAAGGGGAGGAGAATCTTTTGAAGCTTTCTTT
CASSLSIRGGESFEAFF
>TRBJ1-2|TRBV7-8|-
TGTGCCAGCAGCTTAGCGCCTGGGCCTAACTATGGCTACACCTTC
CASSLAPGPNYGYTF
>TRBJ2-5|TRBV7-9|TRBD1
TGTGCCAGCAACCGGGGCCGGGACAGTGACCGGGCCCAGTACTTC
CASNRGRDSDRAQYF
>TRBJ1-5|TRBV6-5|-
TGTGCCAGCAGTTTGCAGGGAAATCAGCCCCAGCATTTT
CASSLQGNQPQHF
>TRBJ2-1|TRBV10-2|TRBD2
TGCGCCAGCAGTGAGCCCGGGGGGGCGGGCCGAGAGCAGTTCTTC
CASSEPGGAGREQFF
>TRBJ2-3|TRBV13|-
TGTGCCAGCAGCCCGGGACGCACAGATACGCAGTATTTT
CASSPGRTDTQYF
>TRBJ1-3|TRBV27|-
TGTGCCAGCAGTCCAATTACCGGGGCAGGGAAGATCTCTGGAAACACCATATATTTT
CASSPITGAGKISGNTIYF
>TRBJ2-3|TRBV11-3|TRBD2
TGTGCCAGCAGCAAATCGGGACTAGCGACAGATACGCAGTATTTT
CASSKSGLATDTQYF